This T cell receptor beta chain stems from a study of blood T cell repertoires in COVID-19. CDR1 is MDHEN and CDR2 is SYDVKM in the germline V gene. V was clipped by 5 bases and J by 5 bases; unmatched bases: 17. The CDR3 extends over 17 amino acids. Clones were sequenced by immunoSEQ multiplex PCR, and TCRdb holds only the in-frame ones, with some missing. The sample carries around 14,000 clones, about 83% recorded once. This chain links TRBV28 with TRBJ1-2; TRBD1 aligns across 7 bases. The specimen sequenced was peripheral blood. The source of this sequence is a human donor in a cohort sampled during active COVID-19. CDR3 nucleotides: TGTGCCAGCAGTCCACCAACCGATGGACAGGCCCATTATGGCTACACCTTC. Translating it yields CASSPPTDGQAHYGYTF.